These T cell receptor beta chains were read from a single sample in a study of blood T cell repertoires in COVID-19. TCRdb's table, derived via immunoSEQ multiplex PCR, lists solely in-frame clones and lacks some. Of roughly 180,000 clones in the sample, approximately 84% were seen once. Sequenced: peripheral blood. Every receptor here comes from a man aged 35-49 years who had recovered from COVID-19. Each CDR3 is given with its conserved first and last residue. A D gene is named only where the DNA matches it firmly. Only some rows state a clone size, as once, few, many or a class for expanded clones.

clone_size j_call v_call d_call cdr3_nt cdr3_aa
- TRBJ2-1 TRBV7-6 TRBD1 TGTGCCAGCAGCAAGGCCCGCAGGACAGGGCTTGAGCAGTTCTTC CASSKARRTGLEQFF
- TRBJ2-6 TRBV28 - TGTGCCAGCAAGACAGGAGGCTCTGGGGCCAACGTCCTGACTTTC CASKTGGSGANVLTF
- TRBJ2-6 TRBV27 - TGTGCCAGCTCCCTGGGGGGAGCTGGGGCCAACGTCCTGACTTTC CASSLGGAGANVLTF
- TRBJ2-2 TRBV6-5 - TGTGCCAGCAGGACGGAGGCGGACACCGGGGAGCTGTTTTTT CASRTEADTGELFF
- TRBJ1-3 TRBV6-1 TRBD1 TGTGCCAGCAGTGACCCGGGACAGGGAAACACCATATATTTT CASSDPGQGNTIYF
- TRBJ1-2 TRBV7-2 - TGTGCCAGCAGCCCCCAGGGCGGAAACTATGGCTACACCTTC CASSPQGGNYGYTF
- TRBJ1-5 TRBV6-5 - TGTGCCAGCGGGGACAACCATCAGCCCCAGCATTTT CASGDNHQPQHF
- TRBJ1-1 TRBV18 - TGTGCCAGCTCCCCTGGCAGGGCTGAAGCTTTCTTT CASSPGRAEAFF
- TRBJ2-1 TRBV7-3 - TGTGCCAGCAGGTCGACTAGTTCCTACAATGAGCAGTTCTTC CASRSTSSYNEQFF
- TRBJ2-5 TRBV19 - TGTGCCAGTAGTGGGGGGACAGTGGAGACCCAGTACTTC CASSGGTVETQYF
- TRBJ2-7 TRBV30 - TGTGCCTGGAGTCACAGGGACGCGAGGTCCTACGAGCAGTACTTC CAWSHRDARSYEQYF
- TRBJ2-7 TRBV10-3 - TGTGCCATCAGTGACTCGGCAGGGGACTACGAGCAGTACTTC CAISDSAGDYEQYF
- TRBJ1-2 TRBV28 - TGTGCCAGCATGGGGAGGGTAGGTGGCTACACCTTC CASMGRVGGYTF
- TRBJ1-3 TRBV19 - TGTGCCAGTCCTACCCCTGGAAACACCATATATTTT CASPTPGNTIYF
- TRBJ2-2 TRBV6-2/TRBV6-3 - TGTGCCAGCAGTTACATAGCAGCCGGGGAGCTGTTTTTT CASSYIAAGELFF
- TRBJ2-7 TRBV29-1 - TGCAGCGTTGAATTCGCCTACTACGAGCAGTACTTC CSVEFAYYEQYF
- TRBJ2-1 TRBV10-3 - TGTGCCATCAGTGAGTCGGTTGCAGGGCTTGGTGAGCAGTTCTTC CAISESVAGLGEQFF
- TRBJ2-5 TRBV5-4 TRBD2 TGTGCCAGCAGCTCGGCGGGGGGCAGGGAGACCCAGTACTTC CASSSAGGRETQYF
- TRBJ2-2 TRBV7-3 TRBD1 TGTGCCAGCGGGGACAGTGACGCCGGGGAGCTGTTTTTT CASGDSDAGELFF
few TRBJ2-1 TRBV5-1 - TGCGCCAGCAGAGCTTTTAGCGGAGGGGTCAATGAGCAGTTCTTC CASRAFSGGVNEQFF
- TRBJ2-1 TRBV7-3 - TGTGCCAGCAGCCCAAGTATGGTGAGCGGTTACAATGAGCAGTTCTTC CASSPSMVSGYNEQFF
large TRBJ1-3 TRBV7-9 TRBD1 TGTGCCAGCAGCGCGACAGGGGTCGAGGCAAACACCATATATTTT CASSATGVEANTIYF
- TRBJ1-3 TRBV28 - TGTGCCAGCACCCTAGGGAGCTCTGGAAACACCATATATTTT CASTLGSSGNTIYF
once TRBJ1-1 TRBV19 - TGTGCCAGTAGTATAGATCTTTTTCGGAACACTGAAGCTTTCTTT CASSIDLFRNTEAFF
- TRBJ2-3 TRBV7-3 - TGTGCCAGCAGCCCCGAGCCCACAGATACGCAGTATTTT CASSPEPTDTQYF
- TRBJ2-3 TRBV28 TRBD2 TGTGCCAGCAGTTCGACCGGGACTAGCGGCACAGATACGCAGTATTTT CASSSTGTSGTDTQYF
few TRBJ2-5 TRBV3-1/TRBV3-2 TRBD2 TGTGCCAGCAGCCAAGGTTCGACGGCGGGAGGCGCCGAGACCCAGTACTTC CASSQGSTAGGAETQYF
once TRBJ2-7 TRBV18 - TGTGCCAGCTCACCACCGGGCAGGACCTACGAGCAGTACTTC CASSPPGRTYEQYF
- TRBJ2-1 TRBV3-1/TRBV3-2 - TGTGCCAGCAGCCACCCAAATGAGCAGTTCTTC CASSHPNEQFF
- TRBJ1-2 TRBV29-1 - TGCAGCGTTGAAAACCCTTCTCGGGGCTACACCTTC CSVENPSRGYTF
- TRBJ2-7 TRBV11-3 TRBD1 TGTGCCAGCAGCTTAGCCACAGGAGACCAGGGGGCTTACGAGCAGTACTTC CASSLATGDQGAYEQYF
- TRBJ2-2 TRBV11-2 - TGTGCCAGCAGCTTAGGGACAAACACCGGGGAGCTGTTTTTT CASSLGTNTGELFF
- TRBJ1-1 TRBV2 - TGTGCCAGCAGGGATATAAACAGGGCCGCCAACACTGAAGCTTTCTTT CASRDINRAANTEAFF
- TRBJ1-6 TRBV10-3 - TGTGCCATCAGTGAGGCGGCGCGATCCTTTAATTCACCCCTCCACTTT CAISEAARSFNSPLHF
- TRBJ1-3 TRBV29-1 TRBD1 TGCAGCGTGTCGGACAGGGCGGCTGGAAACACCATATATTTT CSVSDRAAGNTIYF
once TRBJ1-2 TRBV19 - TGTGCCAGTACCAAGGCCGGACAGCACTATGGCTACACCTTC CASTKAGQHYGYTF
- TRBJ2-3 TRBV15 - TGTGCCACCAGCAGAGGCCGGGACTTAAACACAGATACGCAGTATTTT CATSRGRDLNTDTQYF
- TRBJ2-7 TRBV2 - TGTGCCAGCGCCGAAGGGGCGGCAGGGACCTACGAGCAGTACTTC CASAEGAAGTYEQYF
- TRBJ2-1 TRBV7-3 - TGTGCCAGCAGCTTCCGAGGGCGGAAGGGGGACAATGAGCAGTTCTTC CASSFRGRKGDNEQFF
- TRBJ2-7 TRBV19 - TGTGCCAGTAGTAGGGCCTTTGCCTACGAGCAGTACTTC CASSRAFAYEQYF
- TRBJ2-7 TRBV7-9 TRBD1 TGTGCCAGCAGCTCGGGACAGGTCAACGAGCAGTACTTC CASSSGQVNEQYF
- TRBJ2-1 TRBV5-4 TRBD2 TGTGCCAGCAGCCCGCGTGGGCGGGAGGACTACAATGAGCAGTTCTTC CASSPRGREDYNEQFF
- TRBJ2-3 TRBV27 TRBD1 TGTGCCAGCAGCTCGACAGGGGCAATAGATACGCAGTATTTT CASSSTGAIDTQYF
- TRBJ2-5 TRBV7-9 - TGTGCCAGCAGCTCCAAGGGACTCGATCAACCAGAGACCCAGTACTTC CASSSKGLDQPETQYF
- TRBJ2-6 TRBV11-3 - TGTGCCAGCAGCCGTAGTCCCTCTGGGGCCAACGTCCTGACTTTC CASSRSPSGANVLTF
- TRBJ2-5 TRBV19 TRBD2 TGTGCCAGTAGTTCGGGACTAGCGGGATGGGAGACCCAGTACTTC CASSSGLAGWETQYF
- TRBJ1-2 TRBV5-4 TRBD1 TGTGCCAGCAGCTCCGGGACAGGGGTTAACTATGGCTACACCTTC CASSSGTGVNYGYTF
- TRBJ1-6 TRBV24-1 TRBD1 TGTGCCACCAGTGAAACAGGGGGTTCACCCCTCCACTTT CATSETGGSPLHF
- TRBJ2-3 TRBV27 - TGTGCCAGCAGTTTTGTTCCAGGGGATACGCAGTATTTT CASSFVPGDTQYF
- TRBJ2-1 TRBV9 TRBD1 TGTGCCAGCAGCGTACAGGGGGACAATGAGCAGTTCTTC CASSVQGDNEQFF
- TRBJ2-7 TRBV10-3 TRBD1 TGTGCCATCAGTGAACAGACAGGGTGGAACTTC CAISEQTGWNF
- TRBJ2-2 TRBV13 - TGTGCCAGCAGCGAGGACAGAGGAACTACCGGGGAGCTGTTTTTT CASSEDRGTTGELFF
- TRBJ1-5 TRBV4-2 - TGTGCCAGCAGCCAGTCCCCGGGACAAAGTCAGCCCCAGCATTTT CASSQSPGQSQPQHF
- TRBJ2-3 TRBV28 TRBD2 TGTGCCAGCAGTTCCCAAGCGAGAGCGGGAGGGGTAGATACGCAGTATTTT CASSSQARAGGVDTQYF
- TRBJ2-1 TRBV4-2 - TGTGCCAGCAGCCAAGATTGGCAGGGGTCGTACAATGAGCAGTTCTTC CASSQDWQGSYNEQFF